The 26 T cell receptor beta chains given below trace back to one sample, sequenced in a study of shared clonotypes between healthy human individuals. Some clones are missing from TCRdb's copy, which holds only in-frame ones; the method was immunoSEQ multiplex PCR. The sample holds hundreds of thousands of clones, approximately 79% seen once. Sample: memory CD4+ T cells sorted from blood. Stated subset: CD45RA-negative fraction. Receptor source: a woman aged 25 to 45 in good health.

The chain recombines TRBV7-9 with TRBJ2-2, with TRBD2 matching over 11 bases. The V gene end was trimmed by 5 bases and the J gene end by 6 bases; junction bases not matched to a gene: 8. The CDR3 is 16 amino acids. Looked up from germline, CDR1 is SEHNR and CDR2 is FQNEAQ (reference sequence). DNA of the CDR3: TGTGCCAGCAGCCCCACTAGCGGGAGAGAGGCCGGGGAGCTGTTTTTT. Translating it yields CASSPTSGREAGELFF.

On this clone itself: The sample carries other DNA sequences with the same CDR3. This rearrangement joins TRBV18 to TRBJ2-7, with 9 bases lining up with TRBD1. Germline lookup yields CDR1 KGHSH and CDR2 LQKENI. Trimming removed 2 bases from V and 4 bases from J; junction bases left unmatched: 6. The CDR3 is made up of 15 amino acids. The CDR3 DNA reads as TGTGCCAGCTCACCATCGCGCGGGACAGGGTACGAGCAGTACTTC. Amino acid sequence: CASSPSRGTGYEQYF.

This sequence joins TRBV28 and TRBJ1-3; D perhaps matches TRBD1 (5 bases). V lost 6 bases, J lost 3 bases, and 6 bases lay in between. This CDR3 has 12 residues. The germline CDR1 and CDR2 sequences are MDHEN and SYDVKM. In nucleotides, the CDR3 is TGTGCCAGCAGCACAGGTGGAAACACCATATATTTT. This sequence encodes CASSTGGNTIYF.

V gene TRBV2 combines with J gene TRBJ2-3, with D possibly TRBD2 on 5 matching bases. The CDR3 covers 12 residues. The ends were cut back, 7 bases at V and 2 bases at J, with 7 bases in the middle. Germline V gives CDR1 SNHLY, CDR2 FYNNEI. This CDR3 is CASTGDTDTQYF. The DNA of the CDR3 is TGTGCCAGCACCGGGGACACAGATACGCAGTATTTT. The variable domain in full, completed from reference TRBV2 and TRBJ2-3, reads EPEVTQTPSHQVTQMGQEVILRCVPISNHLYFYWYRQILGQKVEFLVSFYNNEISEKSEIFDDQFSVERPDGSNFTLKIRSTKLEDSAMYFCASTGDTDTQYFGPGTRLTVL.

This clone was detected only a few times. CDR3 DNA: TGTGCCAGCAGTTTACAGGCACAAAACTCTGGGGCCAACGTCCTGACTTTC. Residues: CASSLQAQNSGANVLTF. The chain is built from TRBV27 and TRBJ2-6; D remains unclear. With 2 bases removed from V and 0 bases from J, the gap between germline ends came to 11 bases. This CDR3 spans 17 amino acids. Germline CDR1 is MNHEY and CDR2 is SMNVEV (reference sequence).

This clone was found many times. The CDR3 sequence: CASSYPTDGWQPQHF. As DNA, the CDR3 is TGTGCCAGCAGTTACCCCACCGACGGGTGGCAGCCCCAGCATTTT. V usage is TRBV6-6 and J usage is TRBJ1-5; D remains unclear. V lost 2 bases, J lost 7 bases, and 15 bases lay in between. CDR1 is MNHNY, CDR2 SVGAGI, per germline (reference sequence). The CDR3 covers 15 residues.

This chain joins TRBV5-4 and TRBJ2-7, with 10 bases matching TRBD1. Germline values: CDR1 SGHNT, CDR2 YYREEE (reference sequence). Losses at the gene ends were 1 base for V and 6 bases for J; bases not matched to a gene: 4. This CDR3 is built from 14 residues. In DNA form, the CDR3 reads TGTGCCAGCAGCTTGCGACAGGGGGCCGGCGAGCAGTACTTC. Translating gives CASSLRQGAGEQYF.

There are a few counts of this clone. CDR3: CASSLDPVYTGELFF. The CDR3 nucleotides read TGCGCCAGCAGCTTGGATCCGGTCTACACCGGGGAGCTGTTTTTT. The chain carries TRBV5-1 and TRBJ2-2; D not certain. CDR1 is SGHRS and CDR2 is YFSETQ in the germline V gene. V was clipped by 0 bases and J by 3 bases, with 9 bases between them. The CDR3 loop spans 15 amino acids.

This clone was picked up a small number of times. The rearrangement links TRBV7-8 to TRBJ2-7; the D gene is possibly TRBD2 (5 bases). Germline values: CDR1 SGHVS, CDR2 FQNEAQ. Trimming pared 3 bases from V and 5 bases from J, leaving 17 bases between. This CDR3 is built from 15 residues. DNA of the CDR3: TGTGCCAGCAGCTTTCAGAGCGGCATAGGGAACGAGCAGTACTTC. It codes for CASSFQSGIGNEQYF.

The V and J genes are TRBV28 and TRBJ1-5; D is undetermined. Trimming took off 3 bases at V and 0 bases at J, with 15 bases between the two ends. There are 17 residues in the CDR3. Germline lookup yields CDR1 MDHEN and CDR2 SYDVKM. The CDR3 sequence: CASSFGQRPNSNQPQHF. The CDR3 DNA follows: TGTGCCAGCAGTTTCGGCCAGAGGCCCAATAGCAATCAGCCCCAGCATTTT. Full variable domain (remainder filled in from reference TRBV28 and TRBJ1-5): DVKVTQSSRYLVKRTGEKVFLECVQDMDHENMFWYRQDPGLGLRLIYFSYDVKMKEKGDIPEGYSVSREKKERFSLILESASTNQTSMYLCASSFGQRPNSNQPQHFGDGTRLSIL.

The chain couples TRBV6-5 to TRBJ2-2; D is unresolved. This CDR3 region has 15 residues. Germline V CDR1 and CDR2: MNHEY, SVGAGI. V lost 0 bases, J lost 6 bases, and 11 bases lay in between. The CDR3 coding sequence is TGTGCCAGCAGTTACTCGATGTGGAGAGCCGGGGAGCTGTTTTTT. Amino acid sequence: CASSYSMWRAGELFF.

The chain is built from TRBV28 and TRBJ2-1, with D possibly matching TRBD2 (5 bases). The CDR3 loop spans 15 amino acids. V was shortened by 3 bases and J by 0 bases, with 9 bases between the two germline ends. Germline-derived CDR1 and CDR2 are MDHEN and SYDVKM. The CDR3 spells CASSFRGGSYNEQFF. As DNA, the CDR3 is TGTGCCAGCAGTTTTCGTGGAGGCTCCTACAATGAGCAGTTCTTC.

The chain is built from TRBV2 and TRBJ2-5, with 8 nucleotides matching TRBD2. The CDR3 contains 17 residues. J lost 3 bases, V lost 6 bases, and 15 bases had no gene match. Germline CDR1 SNHLY, CDR2 FYNNEI. CDR3 sequence (DNA): TGTGCCAGCAGGGGGGAACTATCTAGCGGGCCAAAAGAGACCCAGTACTTC. Its translation: CASRGELSSGPKETQYF.

The gene calls are TRBV6-4 and TRBJ1-5, with D hard to call. V was pared by 4 bases and J by 0 bases, with 16 bases between. The V gene's germline CDR1 is MRHNA and CDR2 SNTAGT. This CDR3 has 17 residues. This CDR3 reads CASSALKGRRSNQPQHF. The CDR3 nucleotides are TGTGCCAGCAGTGCCTTAAAAGGACGTCGTAGCAATCAGCCCCAGCATTTT.

This clone came up once. The genes are TRBV6-6 and TRBJ2-4, with D possibly being TRBD2 (6 bases). Germline CDR1 reads MNHNY; CDR2 reads SVGAGI (reference sequence). V was cut by 5 bases and J by 1 base, with 15 bases left in between. CDR3 size: 16 residues. The CDR3 DNA is TGTGCCAGCAGTCTCCGGGAGAGCGAGGCCAAAAACATTCAGTACTTC. As protein: CASSLRESEAKNIQYF.

The count of this clone is one. The CDR3 protein is CASRLLTSHTNYEQYF. As DNA, the CDR3 is TGTGCCAGCAGACTCTTGACTAGCCATACCAACTACGAGCAGTACTTC. This chain uses TRBV7-6 with TRBJ2-5, with 7 bases that match TRBD2. The J call could be wrong; TRBJ2-7 is a better fit for the DNA end. This CDR3 is 16 amino acids long. Germline V gives CDR1 SGHVS, CDR2 FNYEAQ.

This clone was seen once. V usage is TRBV19 and J usage is TRBJ1-1, with a weak D call TRBD1 (5 bases). The CDR3 spans 14 residues. CDR1 LNHDA and CDR2 SQIVND come from the germline V gene (reference sequence). V gave up 1 base and J gave up 3 bases, with 9 bases separating them. As DNA, the CDR3 is TGTGCCAGTAGTATAGGCAGGGCCGACACTGAAGCTTTCTTT. Its protein product is CASSIGRADTEAFF.

The genes are TRBV5-6 and TRBJ2-3, with 15 bases that match TRBD2. This CDR3 is 17 amino acids long. The germline gives CDR1 SGHDT, CDR2 YYEEEE. J gave up 11 bases and V 4 bases, and 14 bases lay outside the gene matches. The CDR3 reads CASSPIGGTSGRLGQYF. CDR3 DNA: TGTGCCAGCAGCCCAATCGGAGGGACTAGCGGGAGGCTGGGGCAGTATTTT.

The V call is TRBV28, the J call TRBJ2-1, with D perhaps TRBD1 (6 bases). Germline loops: CDR1 MDHEN, CDR2 SYDVKM. Between the trimmed V and J ends, which lost 6 bases and 0 bases, there was a span of 18 bases. This CDR3 is 17 amino acids long. CDR3 sequence reads: CASSPLDSGRSYNEQFF. The DNA for the CDR3 is TGTGCCAGCAGCCCCCTGGACAGTGGTCGCTCCTACAATGAGCAGTTCTTC. The full variable domain, in which reference TRBV28 and TRBJ2-1 provide the parts outside the CDR3, is DVKVTQSSRYLVKRTGEKVFLECVQDMDHENMFWYRQDPGLGLRLIYFSYDVKMKEKGDIPEGYSVSREKKERFSLILESASTNQTSMYLCASSPLDSGRSYNEQFFGPGTRLTVL.

The rearrangement joins TRBV7-8 to TRBJ2-1, with D possibly matching TRBD1 (5 bases). This CDR3 spans 16 amino acids. Per the germline V gene, CDR1 is SGHVS and CDR2 is FQNEAQ. V lost 4 bases and J 0 bases, leaving 13 bases between the germline ends. CDR3 sequence: CASSSLTGSSYNEQFF. The CDR3 nucleotides read TGTGCCAGCAGCTCCCTAACAGGAAGCTCCTACAATGAGCAGTTCTTC.

The sample holds one count of this clone. The chain carries TRBV6-6 and TRBJ2-7, with D perhaps TRBD1 or TRBD2 (6 bases each). Germline assignment: CDR1 MNHNY and CDR2 SVGAGI (reference sequence). CDR3 length: 13 amino acids. V dropped 11 bases and J dropped 6 bases, with 20 bases sitting between them. The CDR3 reads CAAGGRPPTEQYF. Here the CDR3 DNA reads TGTGCCGCCGGGGGCCGACCCCCTACCGAGCAGTACTTC.

The chain recombines TRBV19 with TRBJ1-4; tentative D call: TRBD1 (6 bases). CDR1 is LNHDA, CDR2 SQIVND, per germline (reference sequence). Trimming removed 3 bases at V and 3 bases at J, with 11 bases between. CDR3 length: 15 amino acids. Here the CDR3 DNA reads TGTGCCAGTAGTATGGTGGGGGCGGCTAATGAAAAACTGTTTTTT. It is translated as CASSMVGAANEKLFF.

This clone came up a few times. The V gene is TRBV29-1, the J gene TRBJ1-1; D is possibly TRBD1 (6 bases). Per germline, CDR1 SQVTM and CDR2 ANQGSEA. This CDR3 region has 15 residues. Trimming took off 4 bases at V and 8 bases at J, with 23 bases between the two ends. CDR3 in amino acids: CSVVLGQSAGGEAFF. The CDR3 region has the DNA TGCAGCGTTGTCCTCGGACAGTCGGCTGGCGGAGAAGCTTTCTTT.

Points on this clone: A much larger clone sits a single nucleotide away, making a read error possible. Other nucleotide sequences in the sample specify the same CDR3. The chain combines TRBV5-1 with TRBJ2-5; D might be TRBD2 (5 bases). Germline assignment: CDR1 SGHRS and CDR2 YFSETQ. There are 13 residues in the CDR3. The V and J ends lost 0 bases and 3 bases respectively, with 6 bases between them. The CDR3 DNA is TGCGCCAGCAGCTTGGACGGGAAAGAGACCCAGTACTTC. Residues: CASSLDGKETQYF.

This chain connects TRBV5-1 to TRBJ2-2; TRBD1 is a possible D gene (7 bases). Between the trimmed V and J ends, which lost 1 base and 2 bases, there was a span of 18 bases. CDR1 is SGHRS, CDR2 YFSETQ, per germline. The CDR3 spans 18 residues. CDR3 sequence reads: CASSLSPNRGLNTGELFF. CDR3 in DNA: TGCGCCAGCAGCTTGTCCCCTAACAGGGGACTTAACACCGGGGAGCTGTTTTTT. The whole variable domain, remainder taken from reference TRBV5-1 and TRBJ2-2, is KAGVTQTPRYLIKTRGQQVTLSCSPISGHRSVSWYQQTPGQGLQFLFEYFSETQRNKGNFPGRFSGRQFSNSRSEMNVSTLELGDSALYLCASSLSPNRGLNTGELFFGEGSRLTVL.

The rearrangement links TRBV6-5 to TRBJ1-1; 7 positions agree with TRBD1. V was pared by 6 bases and J by 1 base, with 5 bases of the junction left unmatched. In germline, CDR1 is MNHEY, CDR2 SVGAGI. The CDR3 has 14 amino acids. CDR3 protein: CASSLGQENTEAFF. DNA of the CDR3: TGTGCCAGCAGCCTCGGACAGGAGAACACTGAAGCTTTCTTT.